This TCR beta chain was identified during a study of shared clonotypes between healthy human individuals. Study-wide results and limits: Sampling involved blood alone; tissue repertoires likely differ.

CDR1 is MNHEY, CDR2 SVGAGI, per germline. Trimming left V 2 bases short and J 2 bases short, with 12 bases between. The CDR3 has 15 amino acids. This clone was counted once. The antigen remains unidentified. Sequencing used immunoSEQ multiplex PCR; TCRdb keeps in-frame clones, though not all of them. The table lists approximately 640,000 clones, about two thirds of them singletons. The clonotype was recovered from a young woman in good health. The chain has TRBV6-5 and TRBJ1-1, with a tentative D call TRBD1 (5 bases). The sequenced material came from memory CD4+ T cells sorted from blood. The subset: CD45RA-negative fraction. The CDR3 sequence: CASSYGGASNTEAFF. The CDR3 DNA reads as TGTGCCAGCAGTTACGGTGGGGCAAGCAACACTGAAGCTTTCTTT.